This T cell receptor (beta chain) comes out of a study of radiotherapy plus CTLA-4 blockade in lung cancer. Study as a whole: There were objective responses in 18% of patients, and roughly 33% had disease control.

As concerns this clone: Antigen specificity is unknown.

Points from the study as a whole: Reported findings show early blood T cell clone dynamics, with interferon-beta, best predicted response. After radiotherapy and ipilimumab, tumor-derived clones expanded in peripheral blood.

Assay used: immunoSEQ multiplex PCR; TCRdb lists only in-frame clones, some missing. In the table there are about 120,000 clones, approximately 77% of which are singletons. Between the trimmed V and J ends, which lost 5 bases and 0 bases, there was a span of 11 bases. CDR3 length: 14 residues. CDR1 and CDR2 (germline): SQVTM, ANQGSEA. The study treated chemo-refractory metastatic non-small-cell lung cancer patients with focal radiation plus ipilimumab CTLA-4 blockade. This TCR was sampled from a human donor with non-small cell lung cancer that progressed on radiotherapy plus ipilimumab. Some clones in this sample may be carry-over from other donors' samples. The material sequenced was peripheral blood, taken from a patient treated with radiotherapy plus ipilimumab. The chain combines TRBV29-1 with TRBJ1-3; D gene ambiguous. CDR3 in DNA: TGCAGCGTTCTACTGACTCCCTCTGGAAACACCATATATTTT. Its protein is CSVLLTPSGNTIYF.